Below, 26 T cell receptor beta chains from the same sample are listed, as sequenced in a study of T cell changes during pregnancy in multiple sclerosis. Clones were sequenced by immunoSEQ multiplex PCR, and TCRdb holds only the in-frame ones, with some missing. The table lists about 70,000 clones, about 92% of them singletons. The sample in question was peripheral blood, obtained in the second trimester of pregnancy. The receptors come from a female donor in good health, enrolled as a control in a pregnancy study.

This rearrangement joins TRBV20-1 to TRBJ2-7; TRBD1 matches at 8 bases. Unmatched junction bases numbered 7, after V lost 8 bases and J lost 7 bases. The CDR3 totals 11 residues. Germline-derived CDR1 and CDR2 are DFQATT and SNEGSKA (reference sequence). CDR3 protein: CSPGGPTEQYF. The CDR3 coding sequence is TGCAGTCCAGGGGGCCCTACGGAGCAGTACTTC.

This chain links TRBV30 with TRBJ1-3, with no clear D. CDR1 is GTSNPN, CDR2 SVGIG, per germline (reference sequence). The CDR3 spans 15 residues. Trimming removed 0 bases from V and 0 bases from J, with 9 bases in between. CDR3 amino acids: CAWSVLKSSGNTIYF. CDR3 sequence (DNA): TGTGCCTGGAGTGTCCTCAAGAGCTCTGGAAACACCATATATTTT.

The rearrangement uses TRBV4-3 and TRBJ1-2, with 8 bases identical to TRBD1. The V gene end was trimmed by 1 base and the J gene end by 6 bases; junction bases not matched to a gene: 10. From germline, CDR1 is LGHNA and CDR2 YSLEER. CDR3 length: 16 amino acids. CDR3 bases: TGCGCCAGCAGCCAAGGGGGACAGGTTTTATCTCATGGCTACACCTTC. Amino acid sequence: CASSQGGQVLSHGYTF.

This clone has only one observation. At one of its ends the junction is not consistent with the germline gene, which may arise from a read error. The V gene is TRBV7-7, the J gene TRBJ2-7, with TRBD2 matching over 11 bases. The CDR3 is made up of 19 amino acids. Germline V lookup: CDR1 SSHAT, CDR2 FNYEAQ (reference sequence). The CDR3 region has the DNA TGTGCTAGCAGCTCATCTAGCGGGGGGCGACCTAGGAGCTCCTACGAGCAGTACTTC. It is translated as CASSSSSGGRPRSSYEQYF.

The chain recombines TRBV5-1 with TRBJ2-7, with a weak D call TRBD2 (7 bases). This CDR3 comprises 15 residues. V lost 0 bases, J lost 5 bases, and 15 bases lay in between. CDR1 and CDR2 from the germline V gene are SGHRS and YFSETQ. CDR3 DNA sequence: TGCGCCAGCAGCTTGGGCCGCGGGGGCGTGGACGAGCAGTACTTC. It is translated as CASSLGRGGVDEQYF.

The V gene is TRBV11-1, the J gene TRBJ2-1; D unresolved. Germline CDR1 and CDR2: SGHAT and FQDESV (reference sequence). This CDR3 has 15 amino acids. Trimming shortened V by 3 bases and J by 4 bases, and 13 bases separated the two germline ends. The CDR3 loop reads CASSFSPSLYNEQFF. Here the CDR3 DNA reads TGTGCCAGCAGCTTTAGCCCCAGTTTGTACAATGAGCAGTTCTTC.

V is TRBV6-5 and J is TRBJ2-1, with D possibly matching TRBD2 (6 bases). Germline CDR1 and CDR2: MNHEY and SVGAGI. Trimming took 5 bases from V and 10 from J, leaving 12 bases between them. CDR3 length equals 12 residues. The CDR3 sequence: CASSQTSGEQFF. In nucleotides, the CDR3 is TGTGCCAGCAGTCAGACTAGTGGCGAGCAGTTCTTC.

V and J are TRBV5-6 and TRBJ1-6; TRBD1 matches at 9 bases. This CDR3 region has 17 residues. Germline V lookup: CDR1 SGHDT, CDR2 YYEEEE. V lost 6 bases and J lost 10; bases outside the gene matches: 17. The DNA of the CDR3 is TGTGCCAGCACCGAATCACGACAGGGGGACGGATGGTCACCCCTCCACTTT. Amino acid sequence: CASTESRQGDGWSPLHF.

This clone has only one observation. This chain joins TRBV5-6 and TRBJ2-5; D remains ambiguous. CDR3 length: 15 residues. Trimming shortened V by 2 bases and J by 3 bases, and 14 bases separated the two germline ends. Germline CDR1 SGHDT, CDR2 YYEEEE. The CDR3 protein is CASSFKQILKETQYF. The CDR3 DNA sequence: TGTGCCAGCAGCTTCAAACAGATCCTAAAAGAGACCCAGTACTTC.

The chain combines TRBV11-2 with TRBJ2-7; weak D call: TRBD2 (5 bases). The CDR3 has 12 amino acids. With 5 bases removed from V and 6 bases from J, the gap between germline ends came to 11 bases. Germline lookup yields CDR1 SGHAT and CDR2 FQNNGV. CDR3 protein: CASSRPRGEQYF. CDR3 DNA sequence: TGTGCCAGCAGCCGTCCCCGGGGCGAGCAGTACTTC.

The V gene is TRBV4-3, the J gene TRBJ1-2; TRBD1 might be the D (6 bases). V was clipped by 1 base and J by 6 bases, with 15 bases between them. Per germline, CDR1 LGHNA and CDR2 YSLEER. The CDR3 sequence is 15 residues long. CDR3 region: CASSQGTASGDGYTF. CDR3 nucleotides: TGCGCCAGCAGCCAAGGTACAGCCTCAGGGGATGGCTACACCTTC.

The J gene is TRBJ1-5, the V gene TRBV10-3, with a tentative D call TRBD1 (6 bases). Germline CDR1 is ENHRY and CDR2 is SYGVKD. CDR3 length equals 16 residues. Trimming took off 0 bases at V and 8 bases at J, with 17 bases between the two ends. DNA for the CDR3: TGTGCCATCAGTGAGTCGAGGCTACAGGGTCCGGAGCCCCAGCATTTT. Its translation is CAISESRLQGPEPQHF.

This chain connects TRBV6-5 to TRBJ1-3; 8 nucleotides line up with TRBD1. The CDR3 sequence is 12 residues long. Germline lookup yields CDR1 MNHEY and CDR2 SVGAGI. Losses at the gene ends were 9 bases for V and 3 bases for J; bases not matched to a gene: 1. The CDR3 region has the DNA TGTGCCAGTGGACAGGGTGGAAACACCATATATTTT. Encoded protein: CASGQGGNTIYF.

This rearrangement joins TRBV19 to TRBJ1-5; D gene unclear. V was pared by 3 bases and J by 4 bases, with 7 bases between. The CDR3 is 13 residues long. From germline, CDR1 is LNHDA and CDR2 SQIVND (reference sequence). The CDR3 DNA follows: TGTGCCAGTAGTATCAGGAAAAATCAGCCCCAGCATTTT. This encodes CASSIRKNQPQHF.

This chain joins TRBV5-4 and TRBJ2-2; no clear D. This CDR3 has 15 residues. Germline V gene lookup returns CDR1 SGHNT and CDR2 YYREEE (reference sequence). The ends were cut back, 0 bases at V and 1 base at J, with 7 bases in the middle. This chain's CDR3 is CASSLGHRNTGELFF. The CDR3 DNA follows: TGTGCCAGCAGCTTGGGGCACAGGAACACCGGGGAGCTGTTTTTT.

V usage is TRBV4-1 and J usage is TRBJ2-5; 7 positions agree with TRBD2. Trimming took 1 base from V and 5 from J; bases not matched to a gene: 10. CDR1 is MGHRA, CDR2 YSYEKL, per germline. This CDR3 has 16 residues. Here the CDR3 DNA reads TGCGCCAGCAGCCAAGGGGCGGGGGAGGTATTGGAGACCCAGTACTTC. Its translation: CASSQGAGEVLETQYF.

The V gene is TRBV4-3, the J gene TRBJ1-2; D gene ambiguous. This CDR3 spans 13 amino acids. The germline V gene has CDR1 LGHNA and CDR2 YSLEER. Trimming took off 1 base at V and 8 bases at J, with 11 bases between the two ends. The CDR3 DNA follows: TGCGCCAGCAGCCAAGTCGGGTTGTTGGGCTACACCTTC. This gives the protein CASSQVGLLGYTF.

The V and J genes are TRBV7-2 and TRBJ2-2, with a tentative D call TRBD2 (5 bases). Trimming stripped 2 bases from V and 6 bases from J, with 13 bases between. Per germline, CDR1 SGHTA and CDR2 FQGNSA. The CDR3 runs 15 residues. The CDR3 nucleotides read TGTGCCAGCAGCTTATTAACTAGTATGGCCGGGGAGCTGTTTTTT. It translates to CASSLLTSMAGELFF. Variable domain in full (rest from reference TRBV7-2 and TRBJ2-2): GAGVSQSPSNKVTEKGKDVELRCDPISGHTALYWYRQSLGQGLEFLIYFQGNSAPDKSGLPSDRFSAERTGGSVSTLTIQRTQQEDSAVYLCASSLLTSMAGELFFGEGSRLTVL.

This chain uses TRBV4-3 with TRBJ1-2, with D possibly TRBD1 on 6 matching bases. The V and J ends lost 2 bases and 6 bases respectively, with 13 bases between them. Germline-derived CDR1 and CDR2 are LGHNA and YSLEER. The length of the CDR3 is 14 residues. The CDR3 DNA sequence: TGCGCCAGCAGCCAAACCAGGACAGCCGATGGCTACACCTTC. As protein: CASSQTRTADGYTF.

The genes are TRBV10-3 and TRBJ1-2; 9 bases are a match to TRBD1. The junction had 10 bases not matched to a gene; V was cut back by 4 bases and J by 7 bases. There are 15 residues in the CDR3. CDR1 is ENHRY and CDR2 is SYGVKD in the germline V gene. The CDR3 coding sequence is TGTGCCATCAGTGCTAATACAGACAGGGGGAGTGGCTACACCTTC. Its translation: CAISANTDRGSGYTF.

This chain joins TRBV6-5 and TRBJ1-1, with TRBD1 identical over 7 bases. This CDR3 region has 15 residues. The ends lost 7 bases at V and 1 base at J; junction bases unmatched: 9. Germline-derived CDR1 and CDR2 are MNHEY and SVGAGI. CDR3 DNA: TGTGCCAGCACAGCAACGGGACAGCAGAACACTGAAGCTTTCTTT. This translates into CASTATGQQNTEAFF.

This chain links TRBV4-2 with TRBJ2-1; unclear D gene. Trimming pared 6 bases from V and 8 bases from J, leaving 14 bases between. CDR3 length equals 13 residues. Germline V gives CDR1 LGHNA, CDR2 YNFKEQ. In DNA form, the CDR3 reads TGTGCCAGCAGTTCTAGAGTGGCGGATGAGCAGTTCTTC. Amino acid sequence: CASSSRVADEQFF.

The rearrangement links TRBV7-3 to TRBJ2-3; D perhaps matches TRBD2 (5 bases). V was shortened by 7 bases and J by 6 bases, with 14 bases between the two germline ends. CDR3 size: 13 residues. Germline values: CDR1 SGHTA, CDR2 FQGTGA. The CDR3 coding sequence is TGTGCCAGCATGACGAGGGTGGGTGATACGCAGTATTTT. It yields the protein CASMTRVGDTQYF.

V usage is TRBV18 and J usage is TRBJ1-1, with 8 bases fitting TRBD1. The junction had 9 bases not matched to a gene; V was cut back by 3 bases and J by 6 bases. From germline, CDR1 is KGHSH and CDR2 LQKENI. The CDR3 totals 15 residues. The CDR3 DNA reads TGTGCCAGCTCACCCCGACAGGGGCCGGGCGCTGAAGCTTTCTTT. Amino acid sequence: CASSPRQGPGAEAFF.

The chain joins TRBV4-3 to TRBJ1-1; D is ambiguous. This CDR3 is built from 15 residues. Germline V gene sequence: CDR1 LGHNA, CDR2 YSLEER. Trimming took 0 bases from V and 1 from J, leaving 9 bases between them. The CDR3 DNA follows: TGCGCCAGCAGCCAAGATACGACGGGGAACACTGAAGCTTTCTTT. As protein: CASSQDTTGNTEAFF.

This sequence joins TRBV7-9 and TRBJ2-7, with 8 bases lining up with TRBD1. The CDR3 runs to 14 residues. CDR1 is SEHNR and CDR2 is FQNEAQ in the germline V gene (reference sequence). V was pared by 4 bases and J by 3 bases, with 5 bases of the junction left unmatched. This chain's CDR3 is CASSSRTGIYEQYF. The CDR3 DNA reads as TGTGCCAGCAGCTCCCGGACAGGGATCTACGAGCAGTACTTC.